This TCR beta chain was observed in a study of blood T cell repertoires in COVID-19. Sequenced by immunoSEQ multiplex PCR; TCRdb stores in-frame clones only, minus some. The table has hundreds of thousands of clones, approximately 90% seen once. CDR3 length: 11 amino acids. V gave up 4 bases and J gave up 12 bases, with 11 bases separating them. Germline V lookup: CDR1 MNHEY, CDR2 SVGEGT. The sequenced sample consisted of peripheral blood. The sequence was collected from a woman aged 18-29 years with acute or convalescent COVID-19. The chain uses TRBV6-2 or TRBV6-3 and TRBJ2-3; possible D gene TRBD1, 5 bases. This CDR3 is CASSSGWIQYF. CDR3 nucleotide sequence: TGTGCCAGCAGTTCAGGGTGGATCCAGTATTTT.